The 16 T cell receptor beta chains below were found in one sample sequenced in a study of T cell responses to AZD1222 COVID-19 vaccine. TCRdb keeps only in-frame clones here, not all; method: immunoSEQ multiplex PCR. Among 180,000 or so clones listed, 85% to 90% were seen once. Sequences were derived from peripheral blood, sampled on day 0 of AZD1222 vaccination. The receptors here all came from an adult in good health.

The rearrangement links TRBV19 to TRBJ1-4, with TRBD1 as a possible D gene (5 bases). CDR1 and CDR2 (germline): LNHDA, SQIVND (reference sequence). The CDR3 sequence is 17 residues long. Trimming stripped 4 bases from V and 8 bases from J, with 23 bases between. The CDR3: CASSTTGRRPGGEKLFF. The CDR3 DNA is TGTGCCAGTAGTACGACGGGACGGAGGCCCGGCGGGGAAAAACTGTTTTTT.

The chain combines TRBV29-1 with TRBJ1-1, with a weak D call TRBD1 (6 bases). The CDR3 is 11 residues long. Germline V lookup: CDR1 SQVTM, CDR2 ANQGSEA. Trimming stripped 7 bases from V and 8 bases from J, with 14 bases between. The CDR3 loop reads CSADGGEEAFF. The CDR3 DNA reads as TGCAGCGCCGACGGGGGCGAGGAAGCTTTCTTT.

The CDR3 DNA reads as TGTGCCAGCAGCTCGCCCGGGACAGGGGAAGCGGGTCAGCCCCAGCATTTT. Translating it yields CASSSPGTGEAGQPQHF. The chain joins TRBV7-9 to TRBJ1-5, with 10 positions matching TRBD1. The junction had 12 bases not matched to a gene; V was cut back by 4 bases and J by 6 bases. CDR3 length equals 17 residues. The germline gives CDR1 SEHNR, CDR2 FQNEAQ (reference sequence).

V usage is TRBV29-1 and J usage is TRBJ2-5; 9 positions agree with TRBD1. The CDR3 length is 13 residues. Trimming removed 7 bases from V and 0 bases from J; junction bases left unmatched: 3. Germline CDR1 SQVTM, CDR2 ANQGSEA. The chain's CDR3 is CSGGQGYQETQYF. The CDR3 DNA sequence: TGCAGCGGCGGACAGGGGTACCAAGAGACCCAGTACTTC.

This clone has just one count. The J gene is TRBJ1-1, the V gene TRBV7-8, with 7 positions matching TRBD1. The CDR3 contains 16 residues. Trimming took 2 bases from V and 3 from J; bases not matched to a gene: 9. Germline loops: CDR1 SGHVS, CDR2 FQNEAQ. Here the CDR3 DNA reads TGTGCCAGCAGCTTATCGATTCGGGACAGACACACTGAAGCTTTCTTT. Protein: CASSLSIRDRHTEAFF. The full variable domain, completed using reference TRBV7-8 and TRBJ1-1, is GAGVSQSPRYKVAKRGQDVALRCDPISGHVSLFWYQQALGQGPEFLTYFQNEAQLDKSGLPSDRFFAERPEGSVSTLKIQRTQQEDSAVYLCASSLSIRDRHTEAFFGQGTRLTVV.

This clone was picked up one time. This sequence joins TRBV18 and TRBJ2-2, with a weak D call TRBD2 (5 bases). The length of the CDR3 is 14 residues. V shed 2 bases and J shed 4 bases, with 8 bases lying between them. Per germline, CDR1 KGHSH and CDR2 LQKENI. The CDR3 DNA reads as TGTGCCAGCTCACCAAGAGAGGGCACCGGGGAGCTGTTTTTT. As protein: CASSPREGTGELFF.

This chain uses TRBV28 with TRBJ2-7, with a tentative D call TRBD2 (5 bases). The germline CDR1 and CDR2 sequences are MDHEN and SYDVKM. The CDR3 totals 14 residues. Trimming left V 2 bases short and J 6 bases short, with 14 bases between. CDR3 residues: CASSLRRAAPEQYF. The CDR3 DNA is TGTGCCAGCAGTTTAAGGCGGGCCGCCCCCGAGCAGTACTTC.

The V and J genes are TRBV7-3 and TRBJ2-2, with 11 bases lining up with TRBD1. Germline trimming cut 2 bases from V and 0 bases from J; bases unmatched to any gene: 8. Germline values: CDR1 SGHTA, CDR2 FQGTGA. CDR3 length equals 19 residues. The CDR3 protein is CASSLRGQGEFANTGELFF. For the CDR3, the DNA is TGTGCCAGCAGCTTACGGGGACAGGGGGAGTTCGCGAACACCGGGGAGCTGTTTTTT.

The chain couples TRBV7-6 to TRBJ2-1; 9 bases align to TRBD2. Per germline, CDR1 SGHVS and CDR2 FNYEAQ. V shed 0 bases, J shed 0 bases, and the junction held 0 bases outside the gene matches. CDR3 length: 16 amino acids. The CDR3 DNA reads as TGTGCCAGCAGCTTAGCTAGCGGGAGCTCCTACAATGAGCAGTTCTTC. The encoded protein is CASSLASGSSYNEQFF.

This chain joins TRBV5-1 and TRBJ2-3, with 10 bases identical to TRBD1. The V and J ends lost 4 bases and 6 bases, in that order; junction bases with no gene match: 5. This CDR3 region has 14 residues. In germline, CDR1 is SGHRS, CDR2 YFSETQ. The CDR3 spells CASSRTGGSDTQYF. The CDR3 nucleotides are TGCGCCAGCAGCCGGACAGGGGGGTCCGATACGCAGTATTTT.

This clone was counted only a few times. The chain couples TRBV11-2 to TRBJ2-3; D is perhaps TRBD1 (6 bases). The CDR3 extends over 14 amino acids. Trimming removed 4 bases from V and 2 bases from J, with 10 bases in between. Germline V gives CDR1 SGHAT, CDR2 FQNNGV. The CDR3 region is CASSSAGVTDTQYF. The CDR3 DNA follows: TGTGCCAGCAGCTCAGCAGGGGTCACAGATACGCAGTATTTT.

CDR3 bases: TGCGCCAGCAGCCGGGCAGGGGGCGAGGAGACCCAGTACTTC. Protein product: CASSRAGGEETQYF. V and J are TRBV4-1 and TRBJ2-5; 8 bases line up with TRBD1. Per germline, CDR1 MGHRA and CDR2 YSYEKL. This CDR3 is 14 amino acids long. J was trimmed by 5 bases and V by 4 bases; bases with no gene match: 6.

In regard to this clone: Other nucleotide sequences from this sample produce the same CDR3. The V call is TRBV5-1, the J call TRBJ1-2, with D unresolved. The CDR3 is 13 residues long. CDR1 is SGHRS and CDR2 is YFSETQ in the germline V gene. V was cut by 0 bases and J by 5 bases, with 8 bases left in between. The CDR3 DNA sequence: TGCGCCAGCAGCTTGGCGGAGGGTTATGGCTACACCTTC. Protein: CASSLAEGYGYTF.

The V gene is TRBV9, the J gene TRBJ1-2, with 9 bases identical to TRBD1. Germline loops: CDR1 SGDLS, CDR2 YYNGEE. Trimming took 0 bases from V and 8 from J; bases not matched to a gene: 2. This CDR3 comprises 13 residues. CDR3 sequence reads: CASSVETGGGYTF. CDR3 DNA sequence: TGTGCCAGCAGCGTAGAGACAGGGGGAGGCTACACCTTC.

This chain joins TRBV29-1 and TRBJ2-1; D is ambiguous. This CDR3 comprises 14 residues. The germline V gene has CDR1 SQVTM and CDR2 ANQGSEA. Trimming took 6 bases from V and 0 from J, leaving 12 bases between them. The CDR3 here is CSVHSINSYNEQFF. CDR3 DNA: TGCAGCGTGCATTCAATTAACTCCTACAATGAGCAGTTCTTC.

The V and J genes are TRBV7-9 and TRBJ2-5; the D gene is possibly TRBD1 (7 bases). Trimming took 1 base from V and 6 from J, leaving 15 bases between them. This CDR3 spans 15 amino acids. Germline V gene sequence: CDR1 SEHNR, CDR2 FQNEAQ (reference sequence). This chain's CDR3 is CASSLEQGRTQTQYF. In DNA, the CDR3 is TGTGCCAGCAGCTTAGAACAGGGGAGGACCCAGACCCAGTACTTC.